These 23 T cell receptor beta chains were sequenced from one sample in a study of metastatic and nonmetastatic thyroid tumors. With MiXCR, TCRdb called clones anew from the PCR reads. Of 20,000 or so clones listed, around a fifth are singletons. None of the patients had undergone any treatment ahead of thyroid surgery. The sequencing sample was made of tumor tissue. The receptors originated from a female donor with papillary thyroid cancer or a benign thyroid nodule (not recorded which). Some clones in this sample may be carry-over from other donors' samples.

Notes on this clone: Since the CDR3 does not end with the conserved phenylalanine or tryptophan, this likely comes from a read error. The chain has TRBV7-7 and TRBJ2-7; 13 nucleotides agree with TRBD2. Germline V CDR1 and CDR2: SSHAT, FNYEAQ (reference sequence). This CDR3 is built from 15 residues. CDR3 sequence (DNA): TGTGCTGGCAGCAACGGACTAGCGGGAGTACACGAGCAGTACTCC. Protein product: CAGSNGLAGVHEQYS.

In this sample, this clone turned up many times. Other DNA sequences in the sample encode the same CDR3. The gene calls are TRBV11-2 and TRBJ2-4; 10 nucleotides line up with TRBD1. Germline loops: CDR1 SGHAT, CDR2 FQNNGV. The ends lost 6 bases at V and 6 bases at J; junction bases unmatched: 17. The CDR3 is 18 residues long. CDR3: CASSAARTGGAQANIQYF. Here the CDR3 DNA reads TGTGCCAGCAGTGCGGCCCGGACAGGGGGGGCGCAAGCAAACATTCAGTACTTC.

The chain is built from TRBV20-1 and TRBJ1-1; 9 bases align to TRBD1. The germline V gene encodes CDR1 DFQATT and CDR2 SNEGSKA (reference sequence). The V gene end was trimmed by 6 bases and the J gene end by 1 base; junction bases not matched to a gene: 3. The CDR3 consists of 13 residues. CDR3 sequence (DNA): TGCAGTGCCTCACAGGGGGCGAACACTGAAGCTTTCTTT. This sequence encodes CSASQGANTEAFF.

This chain links TRBV20-1 with TRBJ2-7; TRBD1 matches 8 bases. Per the germline V gene, CDR1 is DFQATT and CDR2 is SNEGSKA (reference sequence). The V gene end was trimmed by 1 base and the J gene end by 5 bases; junction bases not matched to a gene: 7. The length of the CDR3 is 14 residues. The CDR3 DNA reads TGCAGTGCTAGAGGAGGACAGGGTTTAGACGAGCAGTACTTC. Translation: CSARGGQGLDEQYF.

In this sample, this clone turned up a few times. The genes are TRBV5-1 and TRBJ2-1; 8 nucleotides line up with TRBD1. Germline-derived CDR1 and CDR2 are SGHRS and YFSETQ. Unmatched junction bases numbered 15, after V lost 4 bases and J lost 9 bases. This CDR3 contains 16 residues. CDR3 protein: CASSKEQGARSGEQFF. CDR3 DNA sequence: TGCGCCAGCAGCAAGGAGCAGGGGGCGAGGTCCGGTGAGCAGTTCTTC.

This clone was detected only a few times. The chain recombines TRBV2 with TRBJ2-7, with 9 positions matching TRBD2. Germline assignment: CDR1 SNHLY and CDR2 FYNNEI. The V and J ends lost 7 bases and 4 bases, in that order; junction bases with no gene match: 8. There are 14 residues in the CDR3. CDR3 DNA sequence: TGTGCCAGCAAAGTTGGGACTAGCTCGTACGAGCAGTACTTC. Translation: CASKVGTSSYEQYF.

The chain joins TRBV7-3 to TRBJ1-1; the D gene is possibly TRBD1 (5 bases). Germline lookup yields CDR1 SGHTA and CDR2 FQGTGA. V shed 10 bases and J shed 4 bases, with 19 bases lying between them. CDR3 length: 14 residues. The DNA of the CDR3 is TGTGCCACAGCCCCGGGGCCCAACGCCACTGAAGCTTTCTTT. Its protein product is CATAPGPNATEAFF.

V and J are TRBV11-2 and TRBJ2-2, with D unresolved. Deletions cut 5 bases from V and 7 bases from J, with 14 bases between. From germline, CDR1 is SGHAT and CDR2 FQNNGV. This CDR3 comprises 14 residues. CDR3 sequence: CASSPPGTGGELFF. In nucleotides, the CDR3 is TGTGCCAGCAGCCCACCAGGCACGGGCGGGGAGCTGTTTTTT.

In its sample, this clone ranks as medium-sized. The chain has TRBV6-1 and TRBJ2-7; weak D call: TRBD2 (5 bases). Germline CDR1 reads MNHNS; CDR2 reads SASEGT. The CDR3 sequence is 15 residues long. V was shortened by 5 bases and J by 2 bases, with 16 bases between the two germline ends. The CDR3 region is CASSLRSTTPYEQYF. In DNA form, the CDR3 reads TGTGCCAGCAGTCTCCGGTCGACTACCCCCTACGAGCAGTACTTC.

This clone was seen ten or more times. CDR3 in DNA: TGTGCCAGCAGTCGGCGAGGGGACACTGAAGCTTTCTTT. Protein sequence: CASSRRGDTEAFF. The rearrangement links TRBV6-1 to TRBJ1-1; perhaps TRBD1 as D (5 bases). The germline V gene encodes CDR1 MNHNS and CDR2 SASEGT. This CDR3 spans 13 amino acids. V was shortened by 5 bases and J by 3 bases, with 10 bases between the two germline ends.

This clone was counted a few times. The same CDR3 also results from other DNA sequences found in this sample. This chain joins TRBV6-1 and TRBJ2-1; 13 bases fit TRBD2. CDR1 MNHNS and CDR2 SASEGT come from the germline V gene. The CDR3 sequence is 17 residues long. The ends lost 5 bases at V and 0 bases at J; junction bases unmatched: 4. The CDR3 sequence: CASSKLAGGSSYNEQFF. DNA of the CDR3: TGTGCCAGCAGTAAACTAGCGGGGGGGAGCTCCTACAATGAGCAGTTCTTC.

This clone was observed a handful of times. The chain employs TRBV2 and TRBJ2-1, with 7 bases fitting TRBD2. CDR3 length: 14 amino acids. With V trimmed by 7 bases and J by 7 bases, 10 bases remained unmatched. CDR1 and CDR2 from the germline V gene are SNHLY and FYNNEI. The CDR3 region is CASNVGGPGNEQFF. As DNA, the CDR3 is TGTGCCAGCAACGTGGGAGGGCCGGGAAATGAGCAGTTCTTC.

This clone came up many times. J is TRBJ1-2 and V is TRBV28; D perhaps matches TRBD1 (6 bases). The CDR3 has 21 amino acids. V was pared by 10 bases and J by 0 bases, with 36 bases between. Germline values: CDR1 MDHEN, CDR2 SYDVKM. CDR3 coding DNA: TGTGCCACCAGACCGGGGCGGGGGGACATTTTTCTTCAGGAAGCTAACTATGGCTACACCTTC. Amino acids: CATRPGRGDIFLQEANYGYTF.

Points on this clone: An end of the junction does not agree with germline; a read error may underlie this. The chain joins TRBV27 to TRBJ2-7; no clear D. The CDR3 totals 16 residues. Germline loops: CDR1 MNHEY, CDR2 SMNVEV (reference sequence). The CDR3, as DNA: TGTGCCATCAGTTTAGGCACTACAGTGGACGTGAACGAGCAGTACTTC. It encodes CAISLGTTVDVNEQYF.

This clone was observed a single time. J is TRBJ2-1 and V is TRBV15; 7 nucleotides align to TRBD2. In germline, CDR1 is LNHNV, CDR2 YYDKDF (reference sequence). The CDR3 runs to 18 residues. V lost 0 bases, J lost 12 bases, and 20 bases stayed unmatched. For the CDR3, the DNA is TGTGCCACCAGCAGAGATCGGATGACTAGCCCTATGGAGGTAGGGCAGTTCTTC. Protein: CATSRDRMTSPMEVGQFF.

On this clone: One junction end disagrees with the germline gene, perhaps due to a read error. The chain recombines TRBV5-1 with TRBJ2-1; TRBD2 is a possible D gene (5 bases). Per the germline V gene, CDR1 is SGHRS and CDR2 is YFSETQ. The CDR3 length is 13 residues. The chain's CDR3 is CASILDLPNEQFF. The CDR3 DNA is TGCGCCAGCATCTTGGACTTGCCGAATGAGCAGTTCTTC.

This clone was counted many times. The chain links TRBV2 to TRBJ2-5, with 16 bases fitting TRBD2. The ends lost 8 bases at V and 4 bases at J; junction bases unmatched: 10. This CDR3 spans 17 amino acids. CDR1 is SNHLY, CDR2 FYNNEI, per germline. CDR3 loop: CASCSGTSGRVGETQYF. The CDR3 DNA sequence: TGTGCCAGCTGCTCCGGGACTAGCGGGAGGGTGGGAGAGACCCAGTACTTC.

The J gene is TRBJ1-3, the V gene TRBV20-1; 7 bases line up with TRBD1. V shed 3 bases and J 3 bases; nucleotides not matched to a gene: 17. The CDR3 sequence is 18 residues long. Looked up from germline, CDR1 is DFQATT and CDR2 is SNEGSKA (reference sequence). Here the CDR3 DNA reads TGCAGTGCTAGCCTACCTTCACCGGGACAGCTTTATGGAAACACCATATATTTT. This gives the protein CSASLPSPGQLYGNTIYF.

The chain combines TRBV7-9 with TRBJ2-1, with D perhaps matching TRBD1 (5 bases). Germline V CDR1 and CDR2: SEHNR, FQNEAQ (reference sequence). This CDR3 region has 12 residues. Between the trimmed V and J ends, which lost 5 bases and 10 bases, there was a span of 12 bases. CDR3 in DNA: TGTGCCAGCAGCCCCTTAGCAGGGGAGCAGTTCTTC. It specifies CASSPLAGEQFF.

This clone was seen only a few times. The V and J genes are TRBV20-1 and TRBJ2-1, with TRBD2 matching 12 bases. J was trimmed by 2 bases and V by 3 bases; bases with no gene match: 5. CDR1 is DFQATT and CDR2 is SNEGSKA in the germline V gene (reference sequence). The CDR3 loop spans 16 amino acids. The CDR3 bases are TGCAGTGCTAGTACTAGCGGGAGGAGGACCTACAATGAGCAGTTCTTC. Translated: CSASTSGRRTYNEQFF.

Remarks on this clone: Compared with germline, one end of the junction differs, possibly owing to a read error. The V and J genes are TRBV3-1 and TRBJ1-2; D uncertain. The length of the CDR3 is 13 residues. The V gene's germline CDR1 is LGHDT and CDR2 YNNKEL (reference sequence). This CDR3 reads CASSQGLVGGYTF. In DNA, the CDR3 is TGTGCCAGCAGTCAAGGGCTAGTCGGTGGCTACACCTTC.

This clone was counted between two and nine times. As DNA, the CDR3 is TGTGCCAGCAGTTCCCAGGTGCGGAATGAAAAACTGTTTTTT. The encoded protein is CASSSQVRNEKLFF. The rearrangement links TRBV25-1 to TRBJ1-4; no definite D call. Germline CDR1 MGHDK, CDR2 SYGVNS. The CDR3 totals 14 residues. V lost 5 bases to trimming and J lost 5 bases, with 12 bases between them.

The V and J genes are TRBV9 and TRBJ2-1; TRBD2 matches at 7 bases. There are 18 residues in the CDR3. The V segment lost 0 bases and the J segment 7 bases; nucleotides outside the gene matches: 16. Germline values: CDR1 SGDLS, CDR2 YYNGEE. Here the CDR3 reads CASSVATVGAGVGNEQFF. The CDR3 DNA sequence: TGTGCCAGCAGCGTAGCTACAGTTGGGGCGGGAGTAGGTAATGAGCAGTTCTTC.